This TCR beta chain was recorded in a study of cytomegalovirus exposure and HLA in healthy donors. For the study at large: Early on, a data release was issued that held 80 million or so unique TCRs from HLA-typed donors. Membership in the Caucasian-associated ancestry cluster was found for about 80% of a few hundred genotyped donors.

The CDR3 runs to 17 residues. Germline V gives CDR1 LGHNA, CDR2 YSLEER. V trimming: 2 bases; J trimming: 7 bases; junction bases outside the gene matches: 11. Use of 60 Vbeta and 13 Jbeta primers characterized the PCR. Repertoires were generated with immunoSEQ multiplex PCR, while TCRdb's copy carries only in-frame clones and drops some. The sample lists approximately 59,000 clones; around 73% were seen once. Study-level findings and limits: Productive status was seen about 90% or about 30% of the time for most TCR beta V segments in an earlier analysis.

Notes on this clone: Its target is not known.

This receptor was obtained from a girl aged 5-17 years in good health and CMV-seropositive. Sequenced input: PBMCs. The chain joins TRBV4-3 to TRBJ1-2; 12 bases match TRBD1. The CDR3, as DNA: TGCGCCAGCAGCCAAACCGGGACAGGGGGCGAAGTTGGTGGCTACACCTTC. It translates to CASSQTGTGGEVGGYTF.